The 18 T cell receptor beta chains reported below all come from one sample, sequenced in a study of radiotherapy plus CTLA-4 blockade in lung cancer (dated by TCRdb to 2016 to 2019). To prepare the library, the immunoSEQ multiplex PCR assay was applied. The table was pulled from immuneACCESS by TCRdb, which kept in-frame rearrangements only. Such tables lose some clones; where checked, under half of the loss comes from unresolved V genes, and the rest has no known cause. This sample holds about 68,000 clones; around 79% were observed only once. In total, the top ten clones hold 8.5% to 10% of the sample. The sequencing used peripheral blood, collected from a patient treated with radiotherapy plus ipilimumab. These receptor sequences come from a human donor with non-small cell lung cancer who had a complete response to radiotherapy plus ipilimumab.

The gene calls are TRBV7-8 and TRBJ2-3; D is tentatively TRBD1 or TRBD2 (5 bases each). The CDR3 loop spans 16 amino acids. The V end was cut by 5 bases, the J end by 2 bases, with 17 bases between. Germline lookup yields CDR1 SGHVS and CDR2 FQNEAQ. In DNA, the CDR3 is TGTGCCAGCAGCCCAGGGCTGGACGGGAACACAGATACGCAGTATTTT. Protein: CASSPGLDGNTDTQYF.

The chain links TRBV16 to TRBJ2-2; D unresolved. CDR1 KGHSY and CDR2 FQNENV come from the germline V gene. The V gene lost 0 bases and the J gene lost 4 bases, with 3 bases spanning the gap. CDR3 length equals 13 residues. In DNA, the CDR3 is TGTGCCAGCAGCCAATCCGGCACCGGGGAGCTGTTTTTT. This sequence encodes CASSQSGTGELFF. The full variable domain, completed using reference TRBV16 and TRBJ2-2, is GEEVAQTPKHLVRGEGQKAKLYCAPIKGHSYVFWYQQVLKNEFKFLISFQNENVFDETGMPKERFSAKCLPNSPCSLEIQATKLEDSAVYFCASSQSGTGELFFGEGSRLTVL.

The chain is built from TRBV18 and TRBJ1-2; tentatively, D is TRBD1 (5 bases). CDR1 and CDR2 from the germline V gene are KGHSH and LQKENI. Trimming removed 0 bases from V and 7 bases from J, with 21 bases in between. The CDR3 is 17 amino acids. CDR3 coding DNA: TGTGCCAGCTCACCACCGGTAGTTTTCTTAGGGGAGCTTGGCTACACCTTC. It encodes CASSPPVVFLGELGYTF. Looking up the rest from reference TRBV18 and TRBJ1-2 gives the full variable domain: NAGVMQNPRHLVRRRGQEARLRCSPMKGHSHVYWYRQLPEEGLKFMVYLQKENIIDESGMPKERFSAEFPKEGPSILRIQQVVRGDSAAYFCASSPPVVFLGELGYTFGSGTRLTVV.

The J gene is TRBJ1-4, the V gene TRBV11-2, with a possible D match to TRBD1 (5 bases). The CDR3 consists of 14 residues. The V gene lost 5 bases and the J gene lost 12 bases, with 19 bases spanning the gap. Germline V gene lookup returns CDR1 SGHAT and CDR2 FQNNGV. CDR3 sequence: CASSTRDSRGELFF. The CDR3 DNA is TGTGCCAGCAGCACCCGGGACTCCCGGGGGGAACTGTTTTTT.

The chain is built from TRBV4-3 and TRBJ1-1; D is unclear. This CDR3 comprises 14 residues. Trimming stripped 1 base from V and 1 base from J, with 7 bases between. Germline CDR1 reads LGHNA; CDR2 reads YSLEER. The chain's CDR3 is CASSQAITNTEAFF. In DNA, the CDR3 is TGCGCCAGCAGCCAAGCGATCACGAACACTGAAGCTTTCTTT.

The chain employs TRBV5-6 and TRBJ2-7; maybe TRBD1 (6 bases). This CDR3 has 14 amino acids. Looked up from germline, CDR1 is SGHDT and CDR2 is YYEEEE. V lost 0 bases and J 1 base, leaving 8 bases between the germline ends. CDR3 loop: CASSLGQASYEQYV. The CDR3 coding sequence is TGTGCCAGCAGCTTGGGACAGGCGTCCTACGAGCAGTACGTC.

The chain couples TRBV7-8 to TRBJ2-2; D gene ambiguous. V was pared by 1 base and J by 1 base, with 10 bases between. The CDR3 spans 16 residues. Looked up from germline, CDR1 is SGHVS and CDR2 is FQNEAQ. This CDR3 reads CASSLGGSRNTGELFF. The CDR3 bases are TGTGCCAGCAGCTTAGGCGGCTCGAGGAACACCGGGGAGCTGTTTTTT.

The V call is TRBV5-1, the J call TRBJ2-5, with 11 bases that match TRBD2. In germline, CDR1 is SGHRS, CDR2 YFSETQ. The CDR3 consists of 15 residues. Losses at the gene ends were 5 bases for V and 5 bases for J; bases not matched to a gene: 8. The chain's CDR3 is CASRYSGRAGETQYF. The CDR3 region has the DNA TGCGCCAGCAGATATAGCGGGAGGGCCGGGGAGACCCAGTACTTC.

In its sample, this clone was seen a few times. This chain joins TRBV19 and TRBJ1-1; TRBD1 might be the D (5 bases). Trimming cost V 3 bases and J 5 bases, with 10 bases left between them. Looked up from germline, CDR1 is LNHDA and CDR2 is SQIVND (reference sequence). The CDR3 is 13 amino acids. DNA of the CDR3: TGTGCCAGTAGTATCAGGGTGGTGACTGAAGCTTTCTTT. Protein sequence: CASSIRVVTEAFF.

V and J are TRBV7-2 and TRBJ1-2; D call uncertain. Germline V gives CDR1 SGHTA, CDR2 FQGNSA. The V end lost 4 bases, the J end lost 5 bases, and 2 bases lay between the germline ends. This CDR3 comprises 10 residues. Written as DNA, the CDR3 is TGTGCCAGCAGCTCATATGGCTACACCTTC. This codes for CASSSYGYTF.

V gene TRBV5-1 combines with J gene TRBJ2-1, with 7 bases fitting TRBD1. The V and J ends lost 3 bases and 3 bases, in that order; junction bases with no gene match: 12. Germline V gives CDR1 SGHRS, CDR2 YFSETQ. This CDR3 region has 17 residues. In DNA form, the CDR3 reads TGCGCCAGCAGCTCACACACAGGGGCCGGCGACTACAATGAGCAGTTCTTC. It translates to CASSSHTGAGDYNEQFF.

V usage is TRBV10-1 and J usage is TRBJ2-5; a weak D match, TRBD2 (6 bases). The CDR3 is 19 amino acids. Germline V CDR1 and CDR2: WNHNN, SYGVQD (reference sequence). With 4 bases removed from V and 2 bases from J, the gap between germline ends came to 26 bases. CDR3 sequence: CASSGDNPRTRDSQETQYF. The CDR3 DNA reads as TGCGCCAGCAGTGGAGACAACCCCAGAACCCGGGACTCTCAAGAGACCCAGTACTTC.

CDR3 sequence reads: CASSLSTGVTEAFF. The DNA of the CDR3 is TGTGCCAGCAGCCTTTCGACAGGGGTCACTGAAGCTTTCTTT. The rearrangement uses TRBV11-2 and TRBJ1-1, with TRBD1 identical over 8 bases. The CDR3 totals 14 residues. J lost 4 bases, V lost 5 bases, and 6 bases had no gene match. Germline V gene data show CDR1 as SGHAT and CDR2 as FQNNGV.

CDR3 residues: CASSIWTGAGNQPQHF. CDR3 coding DNA: TGTGCCAGCAGCATTTGGACAGGGGCAGGCAATCAGCCCCAGCATTTT. The rearrangement uses TRBV7-9 and TRBJ1-5; TRBD1 agrees at 9 bases. The CDR3 has 16 amino acids. V was clipped by 5 bases and J by 2 bases; unmatched bases: 7. CDR1 and CDR2 from the germline V gene are SEHNR and FQNEAQ (reference sequence).

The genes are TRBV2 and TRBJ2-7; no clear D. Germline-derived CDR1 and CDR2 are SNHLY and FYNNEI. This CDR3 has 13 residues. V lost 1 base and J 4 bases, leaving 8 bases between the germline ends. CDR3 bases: TGTGCCAGCAGTGAAGTTAGGGTTTACGAGCAGTACTTC. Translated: CASSEVRVYEQYF.

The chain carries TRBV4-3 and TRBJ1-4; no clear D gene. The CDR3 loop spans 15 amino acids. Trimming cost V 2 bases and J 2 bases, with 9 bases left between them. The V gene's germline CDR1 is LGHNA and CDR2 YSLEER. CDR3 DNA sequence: TGCGCCAGCAGCCAATCATTCGGGACTAATGAAAAACTGTTTTTT. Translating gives CASSQSFGTNEKLFF.

CDR3 residues: CASSPFVGYYYSNQPQHF. Written as DNA, the CDR3 is TGCGCCAGCAGTCCTTTTGTAGGGTACTATTATAGCAATCAGCCCCAGCATTTT. The genes are TRBV4-1 and TRBJ1-5; D remains ambiguous. This CDR3 comprises 18 residues. With 6 bases removed from V and 0 bases from J, the gap between germline ends came to 21 bases. Germline CDR1 MGHRA, CDR2 YSYEKL.

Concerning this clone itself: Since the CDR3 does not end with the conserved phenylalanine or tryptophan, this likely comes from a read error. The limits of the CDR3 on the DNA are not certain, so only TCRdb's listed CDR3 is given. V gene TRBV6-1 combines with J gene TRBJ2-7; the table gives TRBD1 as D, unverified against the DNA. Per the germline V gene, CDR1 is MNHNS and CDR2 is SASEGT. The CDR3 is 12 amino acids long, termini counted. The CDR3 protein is CASSEFVGQTSL.